This TCR beta chain appears in the sequencing data of a study of blood T cell repertoires in COVID-19. Study-wide background: Samples of COVID-19 (acute and convalescent) were obtained from the United States, Italy and Spain. T cells, B-cell-depleted T cells, or PBMCs provided the cDNA or gDNA that served as material.

This clone came up many times. A Seattle source enrolled patients during active infection and followed them longitudinally. As originally analysed: The assay estimated nucleated cells by amplifying reference gene primers. Some clones are missing from TCRdb's copy, which holds only in-frame ones; the method was immunoSEQ multiplex PCR. V and J calls and clone size are those listed in that table; D and trimming were worked out from the DNA. The sample yields tens of thousands of clones, approximately 71% seen once. The material sequenced was peripheral blood. This TCR came from a man in his 70s with COVID-19, enrolled during active disease.

The CDR3 reads CASSEVRGSRREQYF. Written as DNA, the CDR3 is TGTGCCAGCAGTGAAGTCAGAGGGAGTCGTCGCGAGCAGTACTTC. The chain has TRBV2 and TRBJ2-7, with D maybe TRBD2 (5 bases). The V and J ends lost 1 base and 6 bases respectively, with 16 bases between them. Germline assignment: CDR1 SNHLY and CDR2 FYNNEI. The CDR3 is 15 amino acids.